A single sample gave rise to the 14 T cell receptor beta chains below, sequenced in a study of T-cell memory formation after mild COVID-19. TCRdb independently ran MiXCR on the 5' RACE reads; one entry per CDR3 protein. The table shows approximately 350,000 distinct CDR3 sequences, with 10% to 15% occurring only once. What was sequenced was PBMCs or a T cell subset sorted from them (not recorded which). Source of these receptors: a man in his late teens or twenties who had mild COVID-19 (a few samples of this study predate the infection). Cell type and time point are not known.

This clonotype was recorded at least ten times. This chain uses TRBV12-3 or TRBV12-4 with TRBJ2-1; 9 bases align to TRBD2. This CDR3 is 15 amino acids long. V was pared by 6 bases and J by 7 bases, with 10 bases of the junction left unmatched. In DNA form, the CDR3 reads TGTGCCAGCAGCTCCGGGACTAGCTTATCGAATGAGCAGTTCTTC. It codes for CASSSGTSLSNEQFF.

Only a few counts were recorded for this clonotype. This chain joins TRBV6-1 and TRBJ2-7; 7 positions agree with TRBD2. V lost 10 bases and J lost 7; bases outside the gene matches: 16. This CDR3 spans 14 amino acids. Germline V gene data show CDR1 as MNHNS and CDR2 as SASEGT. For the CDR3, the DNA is TGTGCCACCAGACCCGGGACTACCCATGATGAGCAGTACGTC. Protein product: CATRPGTTHDEQYV.

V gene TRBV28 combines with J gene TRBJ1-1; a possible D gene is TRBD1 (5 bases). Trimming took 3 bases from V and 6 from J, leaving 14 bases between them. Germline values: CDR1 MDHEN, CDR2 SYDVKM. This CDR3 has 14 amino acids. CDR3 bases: TGTGCCAGCAGTTTCAGGGCCGGGGTGGCTGAAGCTTTCTTT. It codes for CASSFRAGVAEAFF.

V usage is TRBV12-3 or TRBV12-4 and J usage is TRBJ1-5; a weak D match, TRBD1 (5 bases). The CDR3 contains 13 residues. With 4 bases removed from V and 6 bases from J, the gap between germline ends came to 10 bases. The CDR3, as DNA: TGTGCCAGCAGTTCCTCAGGGCGTCAGCCCCAGCATTTT. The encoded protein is CASSSSGRQPQHF.

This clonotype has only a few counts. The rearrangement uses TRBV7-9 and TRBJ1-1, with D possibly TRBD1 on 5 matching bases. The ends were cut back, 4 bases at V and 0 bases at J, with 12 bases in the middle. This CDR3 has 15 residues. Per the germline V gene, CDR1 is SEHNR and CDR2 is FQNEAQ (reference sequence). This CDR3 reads CASSSADSLNTEAFF. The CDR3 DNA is TGTGCCAGCAGCTCTGCCGACAGTTTGAACACTGAAGCTTTCTTT.

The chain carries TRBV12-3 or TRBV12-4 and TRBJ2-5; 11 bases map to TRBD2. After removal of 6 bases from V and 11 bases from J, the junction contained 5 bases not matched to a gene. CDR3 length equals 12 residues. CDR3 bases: TGTGCCAGCAGCCTGGGACTAGCGGTACAGTACTTC. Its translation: CASSLGLAVQYF.

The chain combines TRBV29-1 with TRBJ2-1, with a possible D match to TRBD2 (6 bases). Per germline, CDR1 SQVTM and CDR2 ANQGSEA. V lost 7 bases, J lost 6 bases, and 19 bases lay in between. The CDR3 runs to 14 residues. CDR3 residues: CSALSGPLRNEQFF. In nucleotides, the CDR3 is TGCAGCGCCCTAAGCGGGCCTTTACGCAATGAGCAGTTCTTC.

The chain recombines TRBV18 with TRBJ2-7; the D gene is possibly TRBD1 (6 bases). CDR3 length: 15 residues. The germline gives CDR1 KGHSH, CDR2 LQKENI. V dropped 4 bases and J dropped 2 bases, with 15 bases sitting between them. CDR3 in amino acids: CASSLDPGQPYEQYF. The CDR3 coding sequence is TGTGCCAGCTCACTGGATCCCGGACAGCCCTACGAGCAGTACTTC.

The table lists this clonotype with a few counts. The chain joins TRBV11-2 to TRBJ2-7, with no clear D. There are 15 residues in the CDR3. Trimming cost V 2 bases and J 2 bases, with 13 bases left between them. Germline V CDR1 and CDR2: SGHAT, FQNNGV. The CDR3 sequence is CASSLLMNSAYEQYF. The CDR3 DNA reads TGTGCCAGCAGCTTATTGATGAACTCTGCCTACGAGCAGTACTTC.

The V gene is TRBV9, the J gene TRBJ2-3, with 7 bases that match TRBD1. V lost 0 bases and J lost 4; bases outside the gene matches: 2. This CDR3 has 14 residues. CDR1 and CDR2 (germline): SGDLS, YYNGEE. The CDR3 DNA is TGTGCCAGCAGCGTAGTAGGGGGCGCAGATACGCAGTATTTT. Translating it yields CASSVVGGADTQYF.

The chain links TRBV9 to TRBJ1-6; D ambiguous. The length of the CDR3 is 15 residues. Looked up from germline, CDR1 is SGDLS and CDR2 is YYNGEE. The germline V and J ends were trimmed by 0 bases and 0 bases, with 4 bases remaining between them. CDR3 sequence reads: CASSVAGSYNSPLHF. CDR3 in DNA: TGTGCCAGCAGCGTAGCAGGCTCCTATAATTCACCCCTCCACTTT.

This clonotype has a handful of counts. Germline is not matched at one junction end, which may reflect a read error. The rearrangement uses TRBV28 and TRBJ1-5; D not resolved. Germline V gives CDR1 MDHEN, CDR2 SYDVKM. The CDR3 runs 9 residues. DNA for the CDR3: TGTGCCAGCAGTCAGCCCCAGCATTTT. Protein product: CASSQPQHF.

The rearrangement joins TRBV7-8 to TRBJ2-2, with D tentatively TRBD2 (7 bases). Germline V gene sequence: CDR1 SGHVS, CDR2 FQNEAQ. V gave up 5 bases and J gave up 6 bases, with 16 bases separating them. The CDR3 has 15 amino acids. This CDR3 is CASSRRRGGAGELFF. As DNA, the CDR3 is TGTGCCAGCAGCCGGCGAAGAGGGGGGGCCGGGGAGCTGTTTTTT.

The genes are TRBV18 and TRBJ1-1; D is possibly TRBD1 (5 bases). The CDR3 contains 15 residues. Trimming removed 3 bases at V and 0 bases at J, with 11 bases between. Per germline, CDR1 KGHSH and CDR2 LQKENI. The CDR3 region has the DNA TGTGCCAGCTCACCGTTCGACAGCTTGAACACTGAAGCTTTCTTT. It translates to CASSPFDSLNTEAFF.